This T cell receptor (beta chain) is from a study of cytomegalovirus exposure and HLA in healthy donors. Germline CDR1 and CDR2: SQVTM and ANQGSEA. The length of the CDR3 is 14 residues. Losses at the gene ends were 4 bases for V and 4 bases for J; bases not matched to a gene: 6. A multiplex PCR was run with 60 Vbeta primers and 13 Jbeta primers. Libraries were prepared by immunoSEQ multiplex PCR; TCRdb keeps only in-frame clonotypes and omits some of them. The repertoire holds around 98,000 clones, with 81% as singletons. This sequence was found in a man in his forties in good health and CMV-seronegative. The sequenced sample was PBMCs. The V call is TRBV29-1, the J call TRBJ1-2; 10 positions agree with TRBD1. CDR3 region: CSVGGQGGFYGYTF. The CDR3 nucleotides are TGCAGCGTTGGTGGACAGGGGGGTTTCTATGGCTACACCTTC.